This record looks at one T cell receptor beta chain sequence and its context. Clones were sequenced by immunoSEQ multiplex PCR, and TCRdb holds only the in-frame ones, with some missing. The sample contains about 49,000 clones, 80% to 95% of which appear only once. Trimming at V came to 3 bases and at J to 2 bases, leaving 13 bases not matched to a gene. Germline CDR1 is WNHNN and CDR2 is SYGVQD (reference sequence). The length of the CDR3 is 18 residues. The data were obtained in a study of technical replicates of blood from several donors. The receptor was isolated from a human donor in good health. Some clones in this sample may be carry-over from other donors' samples. The rearrangement joins TRBV10-1 to TRBJ2-7; 10 nucleotides match TRBD2. The sample comprised PBMCs. The CDR3 loop reads CASSETSGAHNLTYEQYF. DNA for the CDR3: TGCGCCAGCAGTGAAACTAGCGGGGCACACAACCTCACCTACGAGCAGTACTTC.